The present T cell receptor (beta chain) was sequenced within a study of regulatory T cells in long-lasting Graves disease (dated by TCRdb to the early 2020s). About the investigation overall: In the newly diagnosed Graves' disease group, patients had been taking antithyroid drugs for less than 3 months. The study was registered as a clinical trial and conducted in China. A total of about 33 samples underwent TCR sequencing, from some 13 patients with persistent Graves' disease and 20 or so patients with newly diagnosed Graves' disease. Peripheral blood TCR sequencing and RNA sequencing compared persistent Graves' disease patients with newly diagnosed Graves' disease patients. What the study reported, not specific to this receptor: Only the TCR beta chain was sequenced and analyzed. TRBV28, TRBJ1-2 and TRBJ2-5 were preferentially used in persistent disease, while TRBV20-1 and TRBJ2-1 were favored in newly diagnosed disease. Peripheral blood alone was examined, since thyroid tissue, which constituted the primary lesion, could not be accessed. Compared with newly diagnosed patients, patients with persistent Graves' disease had lower TCR Shannon entropy and fewer highly expanded clones, which suggests clonal expansion. The authors acknowledged the small sample size as a limitation that may reduce accuracy. Persistent patients shared more public clonotypes among themselves (around 3,000) than newly diagnosed patients did (over 950).

This clonotype was recorded at least ten times. Its antigen specificity is not known. No clone much larger than this one lies a single base away; base qualities are absent. V is cut by 0 bases and J by 8 bases, and the space between the germline ends is 11 bases. CDR1 SGHTA and CDR2 FQGNSA were looked up in the germline V gene. Including the terminal cysteine and phenylalanine, the CDR3 comprises 14 residues. The read is trimmed to its CDR3 DNA, 42 bases read in frame from base 1. Per the publication, the time point label means: newly diagnosed GD, antithyroid drugs for less than 3 months. For both TCR sequencing and RNA sequencing, RNA was extracted from PBMCs using TRIzol. The diagnosis of Graves' disease was made according to American Thyroid Association guidelines. Patients for the study were recruited at an endocrinology department in Xi'an, China. Each patient gave about 9.1 milliliters of peripheral blood, collected in an EDTA anticoagulant tube. PBMCs were isolated by Ficoll Paque Plus density gradient separation without further T cell sorting. RNA quality was checked with an Agilent 2100 Bioanalyzer and agarose gel, and concentration with a NanoDrop 2000.

Libraries were prepared through multiplex PCR. Sequenced on an Illumina HiSeq 4000. iRepertoire HTBI primers and Arm-PCR amplification of CDR3 regions were used to construct TCR beta libraries. Gel purification was performed on PCR products prior to sequencing. Per the original workflow: Gene usage analysis of CDR3 amino acid clonotypes relied on the 60 to 65 TRBV and around 14 TRBJ segments identified across samples. COPE and FqMerger were used to merge filtered high-quality paired reads into contigs. Contigs were aligned with BLAST to IMGT TRBV, TRBD and TRBJ reference genes, and CDR3 was defined per IMGT. Any clonotype with a frequency above 0.1% was counted as a highly expanded clone. Shannon entropy served as the measure of repertoire diversity, while the Gini coefficient captured V-J evenness. A clonotype was considered public if more than one individual shared it. TCRdb trimmed the raw reads at Q25, called clones with MiXCR and kept productive beta chains. CDR3 protein sequences are deduplicated, and each keeps its most common genes and DNA. The V and J calls were not made by the authors but by TCRdb's processing. This sample holds roughly 320,000 distinct CDR3 sequences; approximately 15% were observed only once. The ten largest account for about 32% of the sample.

A further study also used this sample, focusing on T cells in Graves' hyperthyroidism and ophthalmopathy. The second paper further reports: Graves' hyperthyroidism was defined as stable when no progression to ophthalmopathy occurred over 18 months of follow-up. The hyperthyroidism patients were between 18 and 65 years old and newly diagnosed, with a disease duration of less than 2 months. Exclusion was applied to patients with uncontrolled infections, other autoimmune diseases, pregnancy or lactation. Diagnoses relied on clinical symptoms, serum thyroxine and TRAb, thyroid ultrasound and orbital computed tomography. The TCR CDR3 was subjected to a first round of RT-PCR using the HTBI primer set and the Qiagen OneStep RT-PCR kit. Most expanded thyroid clonotypes (frequency above 0.001) were also found in blood, which suggests that blood repertoires may mirror thyroid immune responses. In cross-validation, a model built on a 13 V-J signature told ophthalmopathy apart from stable hyperthyroidism with approximately 90% sensitivity and 81% to 82% specificity, and in testing the same model reached 80%/75%. In validation, the model predicted progression to ophthalmopathy a median of roughly 6.2 months before onset, with around 70% sensitivity and roughly 77% specificity. To identify distinguishing TCR V-J signatures, a discovery cohort of 90 to 100 patients was used, comprising 43 with Graves' ophthalmopathy and around 57 with stable Graves' hyperthyroidism. Prospective prediction of ophthalmopathy was tested in an independent validation cohort of 18 to 20 hyperthyroidism patients and roughly 16 patients who later progressed to ophthalmopathy. The 100 or so discovery patients were randomly split 7:3 into training and test sets. In addition, the study compared T-cell repertoires in thyroid tissue and in blood from roughly 6 Graves' hyperthyroidism patients. Following sampling, methimazole starting at 30 mg daily was given to hyperthyroidism patients, and high-dose intravenous methylprednisolone was given to ophthalmopathy patients. A second multiplex PCR round built the libraries, followed by size selection and purification. Libraries were sequenced paired-end with 100 bp reads on an Illumina HiSeq2000. SOAPnuke was used to process the raw data, removing reads that contained adapters or uncalled bases, had a mean Phred below 15, or lacked an exact match to the constant primer or identifier. COPE v1.2.5 was used to merge the high-quality paired reads, and each unique nucleotide sequence was defined as a clonotype. MiTCR v1.1 was used to align clonotypes to the IMGT TRBV, TRBD and TRBJ reference segments. The analysis included only V-J combinations with a frequency above 0.0001, which together covered approximately 99% of the repertoires. The TCS score was defined as the ratio of F50 (clonal expansion) to E x V (chaos), calculated using BLOSUM62-based TCRdist between CDR3 peptides within each V-J. Welch's t-statistics and random forest reduced some 510 V-J features to fewer than 15, which were used in a naive Bayes classifier (R e1071). No statistical method was used to set the sample size in advance, and investigators knew the group allocation. The paper reports TCR Vbeta CDR3 sequencing of 135 peripheral blood samples: 40 or so ophthalmopathy, approximately 74 hyperthyroidism and approximately 17 progressor patients.

The chain joins TRBV7-2 to TRBJ2-1; perhaps TRBD2 is the D gene, with 7 bases matching. The source is a man in his forties with Graves disease. Donor details come from another sample of the same person, matched by shared clones. The sample consisted of peripheral blood mononuclear cells (PBMCs), taken at new diagnosis, from a patient treated with antithyroid drugs. The CDR3: CASSLAGGPHEQFF. The sequenced DNA is TGTGCCAGCAGCTTAGCGGGGGGGCCCCATGAGCAGTTCTTC.